This TCR beta chain was identified during a study of T cell changes during pregnancy in multiple sclerosis. Profiled with immunoSEQ multiplex PCR; TCRdb holds only in-frame clones, not every one. This sample yields 55,000 to 80,000 clones, of which roughly 90% are seen a single time; more than 8% belongs to the top ten. The count of this clone is one. The junction had 1 base not matched to a gene; V was cut back by 4 bases and J by 6 bases. This CDR3 comprises 12 residues. The germline V gene has CDR1 ENHRY and CDR2 SYGVKD. Source: peripheral blood, taken after pregnancy. The TCR was taken from a female donor in good health, enrolled as a control in a pregnancy study. The chain uses TRBV10-3 and TRBJ2-7, with 9 bases matching TRBD1. CDR3 amino acids: CAISGTGVEQYF. The CDR3 DNA reads as TGTGCCATCAGTGGGACAGGGGTCGAGCAGTACTTC.